A single sample is the source of the 26 T cell receptor beta chains below, sequenced in a study of cytomegalovirus exposure and HLA in healthy donors. Both 60 Vbeta primers and 13 Jbeta primers went into the PCR. Generated by immunoSEQ multiplex PCR, the TCRdb table keeps only in-frame clones and is missing some. The sample shows 150,000 to 190,000 clones, more than 75% of them seen only once. The sample consisted of PBMCs. The origin of the receptors is a woman in her late teens or twenties in good health and CMV-seronegative.

CDR3 nucleotide sequence: TGTGCCAGCAGCCCTAGCGACACCGGGGAGCTGTTTTTT. Translated: CASSPSDTGELFF. The chain couples TRBV4-2 to TRBJ2-2; tentatively, D is TRBD2 (6 bases). From germline, CDR1 is LGHNA and CDR2 YNFKEQ. Trimming left V 4 bases short and J 3 bases short, with 6 bases between. The CDR3 length is 13 residues.

This chain links TRBV6-1 with TRBJ1-3; the D gene is possibly TRBD1 (6 bases). Germline V gene sequence: CDR1 MNHNS, CDR2 SASEGT. The V and J ends lost 3 bases and 0 bases respectively, with 9 bases between them. The CDR3 is 15 residues long. CDR3 nucleotide sequence: TGTGCCAGCAGTGACTCACAGGGCTCTGGAAACACCATATATTTT. Translated: CASSDSQGSGNTIYF.

The chain has TRBV10-1 and TRBJ2-7, with a weak D call TRBD1 (6 bases). Trimming stripped 9 bases from V and 4 bases from J, with 25 bases between. CDR1 and CDR2 from the germline V gene are WNHNN and SYGVQD (reference sequence). The CDR3 contains 16 residues. CDR3 sequence reads: CARGRPQDSRCYEQYF. CDR3 DNA sequence: TGCGCCAGGGGTCGACCCCAGGACAGCCGCTGTTACGAGCAGTACTTC.

The chain recombines TRBV7-9 with TRBJ2-5, with unresolved D. Germline V gene lookup returns CDR1 SEHNR and CDR2 FQNEAQ (reference sequence). This CDR3 comprises 15 residues. Trimming pared 1 base from V and 3 bases from J, leaving 12 bases between. The CDR3 coding sequence is TGTGCCAGCAGCTTAGAGATCATGGCTGAAGAGACCCAGTACTTC. Its protein is CASSLEIMAEETQYF.

This clone has more than one count but fewer than ten. J is TRBJ2-1 and V is TRBV27; tentatively, D is TRBD2 (6 bases). Germline-derived CDR1 and CDR2 are MNHEY and SMNVEV (reference sequence). V dropped 4 bases and J dropped 5 bases, with 12 bases sitting between them. This CDR3 has 14 residues. The CDR3 loop is CASSSLLADNEQFF. The CDR3 nucleotides are TGTGCCAGCAGTTCACTCTTAGCGGACAATGAGCAGTTCTTC.

J is TRBJ2-3 and V is TRBV5-4; 8 bases align to TRBD2. In germline, CDR1 is SGHNT, CDR2 YYREEE (reference sequence). The CDR3 length is 16 residues. With V trimmed by 0 bases and J by 8 bases, 11 bases remained unmatched. The CDR3 is CASSLAPSTSVTTQYF. The CDR3 coding sequence is TGTGCCAGCAGCTTGGCCCCCTCGACTAGCGTAACTACGCAGTATTTT. Using reference TRBV5-4 and TRBJ2-3 for the parts outside the CDR3, the full variable domain is ETGVTQSPTHLIKTRGQQVTLRCSSQSGHNTVSWYQQALGQGPQFIFQYYREEENGRGNFPPRFSGLQFPNYSSELNVNALELDDSALYLCASSLAPSTSVTTQYFGPGTRLTVL.

This rearrangement joins TRBV6-6 to TRBJ2-7; 10 positions agree with TRBD1. V lost 7 bases and J lost 4; bases outside the gene matches: 13. This CDR3 has 16 amino acids. Germline lookup yields CDR1 MNHNY and CDR2 SVGAGI (reference sequence). The chain's CDR3 is CASTKLRTGGYYEQYF. DNA for the CDR3: TGTGCCAGCACCAAACTTCGGACAGGGGGATATTACGAGCAGTACTTC.

This clone has just one count. The rearrangement links TRBV27 to TRBJ2-7; TRBD2 matches at 13 bases. The germline gives CDR1 MNHEY, CDR2 SMNVEV (reference sequence). V dropped 0 bases and J dropped 2; count of bases not matched to a gene: 1. The CDR3 contains 16 residues. In DNA form, the CDR3 reads TGTGCCAGCAGTTTATCGGGGACTAGCGGGACCTACGAGCAGTACTTC. Its translation is CASSLSGTSGTYEQYF.

The chain has TRBV5-1 and TRBJ1-1; possibly TRBD1 for D (6 bases). CDR1 is SGHRS and CDR2 is YFSETQ in the germline V gene. V was cut by 0 bases and J by 9 bases, with 12 bases left in between. CDR3 size: 13 residues. CDR3 bases: TGCGCCAGCAGCTTGGAACAGGGCGTGCAAGCTTTCTTT. As protein: CASSLEQGVQAFF.

To note about this clone: The junction shows a germline mismatch at one end, possibly a read error. The chain uses TRBV7-7 and TRBJ2-1; D may be TRBD2 (6 bases). Germline values: CDR1 SSHAT, CDR2 FNYEAQ (reference sequence). CDR3 length: 14 residues. The CDR3 nucleotides read TGTGCTAGCAGCTTAGCTCACCTTAGCGGCGAGCAGTTCTTC. This sequence encodes CASSLAHLSGEQFF.

The rearrangement joins TRBV7-9 to TRBJ1-5; 10 positions match TRBD1. V was clipped by 4 bases and J by 11 bases; unmatched bases: 5. Germline V gene sequence: CDR1 SEHNR, CDR2 FQNEAQ (reference sequence). This CDR3 comprises 13 residues. The DNA of the CDR3 is TGTGCCAGCAGCTCGGGACAGGGGTTAGCCCAGCATTTT. It codes for CASSSGQGLAQHF.

The V and J genes are TRBV28 and TRBJ1-4; the match to TRBD1 covers 7 bases. CDR1 and CDR2 from the germline V gene are MDHEN and SYDVKM. With V trimmed by 5 bases and J by 0 bases, 15 bases remained unmatched. The CDR3 has 19 residues. The CDR3 sequence: CASSLLEGARVATNEKLFF. Written as DNA, the CDR3 is TGTGCCAGCAGTCTTTTAGAGGGGGCGAGAGTAGCAACTAATGAAAAACTGTTTTTT.

The chain couples TRBV6-4 to TRBJ2-2; 8 bases are a match to TRBD1. J gave up 0 bases and V 5 bases, and 5 bases lay outside the gene matches. The germline CDR1 and CDR2 sequences are MRHNA and SNTAGT. The CDR3 runs to 16 residues. CDR3 DNA: TGTGCCAGCAGTAAGGAACAGGGGGCGAACACCGGGGAGCTGTTTTTT. Translating gives CASSKEQGANTGELFF.

This clone was observed once. This CDR3 is CASSSRASGGEYNEQFF. The DNA for the CDR3 is TGTGCCAGCAGCTCGCGGGCTAGCGGGGGGGAATACAATGAGCAGTTCTTC. The chain links TRBV11-2 to TRBJ2-1; 12 positions agree with TRBD2. From germline, CDR1 is SGHAT and CDR2 FQNNGV. The CDR3 is made up of 17 amino acids. The V gene end was trimmed by 4 bases and the J gene end by 4 bases; junction bases not matched to a gene: 8.

The chain couples TRBV27 to TRBJ1-1; TRBD1 agrees at 9 bases. The junction had 3 bases not matched to a gene; V was cut back by 6 bases and J by 1 base. The CDR3 covers 14 residues. From germline, CDR1 is MNHEY and CDR2 SMNVEV (reference sequence). CDR3 coding DNA: TGTGCCAGCAGCTGGACAGGGGCGAACACTGAAGCTTTCTTT. Translated: CASSWTGANTEAFF.

V and J are TRBV27 and TRBJ1-5, with no clear D. Germline V gives CDR1 MNHEY, CDR2 SMNVEV (reference sequence). Trimming shortened V by 5 bases and J by 6 bases, and 14 bases separated the two germline ends. The CDR3 loop spans 14 amino acids. The CDR3 reads CASSLRDGSQPQHF. The CDR3, as DNA: TGTGCCAGCAGTCTAAGGGATGGGAGTCAGCCCCAGCATTTT.

This rearrangement joins TRBV5-6 to TRBJ2-5; no firm D call. The J call may be wrong; the DNA end is better matched by TRBJ2-7. Germline assignment: CDR1 SGHDT and CDR2 YYEEEE. The length of the CDR3 is 14 residues. The CDR3 DNA is TGTGCCAGCAGCTTAACCCGGAGCCCCTACGAGCAGTACTTC. Its translation is CASSLTRSPYEQYF.

The gene calls are TRBV5-1 and TRBJ1-3; the match to TRBD1 covers 10 bases. Germline-derived CDR1 and CDR2 are SGHRS and YFSETQ. V gave up 3 bases and J gave up 4 bases; unmatched junction bases: 7. The CDR3 length is 16 residues. CDR3 sequence reads: CASSSTGGISGNTIYF. As DNA, the CDR3 is TGCGCCAGCAGCTCGACAGGGGGCATTTCGGGAAACACCATATATTTT. The variable domain in full, completed from reference TRBV5-1 and TRBJ1-3, reads KAGVTQTPRYLIKTRGQQVTLSCSPISGHRSVSWYQQTPGQGLQFLFEYFSETQRNKGNFPGRFSGRQFSNSRSEMNVSTLELGDSALYLCASSSTGGISGNTIYFGEGSWLTVV.

The chain couples TRBV28 to TRBJ1-2; D unresolved. Germline assignment: CDR1 MDHEN and CDR2 SYDVKM. The length of the CDR3 is 16 residues. V lost 4 bases to trimming and J lost 4 bases, with 19 bases between them. Here the CDR3 reads CASSSPRRETSYGYTF. CDR3 sequence (DNA): TGTGCCAGCAGTTCCCCCCGCCGGGAAACTAGCTATGGCTACACCTTC.

The J gene is TRBJ2-7, the V gene TRBV4-1, with 10 bases matching TRBD2. The ends lost 0 bases at V and 6 bases at J; junction bases unmatched: 5. The V gene's germline CDR1 is MGHRA and CDR2 YSYEKL. This CDR3 region has 15 residues. DNA of the CDR3: TGCGCCAGCAGCCAAGAACTAGCGGGATGGCCCGAGCAGTACTTC. The encoded protein is CASSQELAGWPEQYF.

CDR3 loop: CASRVRQAGELFF. The CDR3 region has the DNA TGTGCCAGCAGGGTCCGACAAGCCGGGGAGCTGTTTTTT. This chain uses TRBV7-9 with TRBJ2-2; D is undetermined. This CDR3 is 13 amino acids long. Germline V gives CDR1 SEHNR, CDR2 FQNEAQ (reference sequence). The V and J ends lost 6 bases and 6 bases respectively, with 11 bases between them.

This rearrangement joins TRBV7-8 to TRBJ1-1; D unresolved. Trimming stripped 3 bases from V and 7 bases from J, with 12 bases between. This CDR3 is 13 amino acids long. The germline CDR1 and CDR2 sequences are SGHVS and FQNEAQ. DNA for the CDR3: TGTGCCAGCAGCTTTGAGGGAGCGGATGAAGCTTTCTTT. This codes for CASSFEGADEAFF. The full variable domain, rest sourced from reference TRBV7-8 and TRBJ1-1, is GAGVSQSPRYKVAKRGQDVALRCDPISGHVSLFWYQQALGQGPEFLTYFQNEAQLDKSGLPSDRFFAERPEGSVSTLKIQRTQQEDSAVYLCASSFEGADEAFFGQGTRLTVV.

This chain connects TRBV18 to TRBJ1-2; unclear D gene. Trimming took off 2 bases at V and 4 bases at J, with 17 bases between the two ends. Germline V gene sequence: CDR1 KGHSH, CDR2 LQKENI. The CDR3 is 16 residues long. CDR3 nucleotide sequence: TGTGCCAGCTCACCAACCGCCGGATCCTCGGGCTATGGCTACACCTTC. This translates into CASSPTAGSSGYGYTF.

This sequence joins TRBV7-2 and TRBJ2-3; D gene ambiguous. V shed 11 bases and J shed 1 base, with 10 bases lying between them. CDR1 is SGHTA, CDR2 FQGNSA, per germline. The CDR3 sequence is 12 residues long. The CDR3: CAVRLGTDTQYF. In DNA, the CDR3 is TGTGCCGTTCGGTTGGGCACAGATACGCAGTATTTT.

The V call is TRBV9, the J call TRBJ2-7, with 7 bases lining up with TRBD1. Germline lookup yields CDR1 SGDLS and CDR2 YYNGEE. CDR3 size: 14 residues. V trimming: 3 bases; J trimming: 5 bases; junction bases outside the gene matches: 8. The CDR3 region has the DNA TGTGCCAGCAGCGACAACAGGGGTTGGGACGAGCAGTACTTC. It codes for CASSDNRGWDEQYF.

This clone was counted once. The CDR3 DNA is TGCGCCAGCAGAGCAACCGGGGAGCTGTTTTTT. Translated, it gives CASRATGELFF. The chain combines TRBV5-1 with TRBJ2-2, with D unresolved. The V and J ends lost 5 bases and 5 bases respectively, with 4 bases between them. CDR3 length: 11 amino acids. CDR1 SGHRS and CDR2 YFSETQ come from the germline V gene.